This T cell receptor (beta chain) was identified during a study of blood T cell repertoires in COVID-19. Overall study context: Specimens from acute and convalescent COVID-19 originated in the United States, Italy and Spain. In each case, the material was cDNA or gDNA derived from T cells, B-cell-depleted T cells, or PBMCs.

In the original processing: Amplification from reference gene primers served as the basis for estimated nucleated cell counts. Data came from immunoSEQ multiplex PCR; TCRdb stores just in-frame clones and leaves some out. The V and J calls and clone size were taken over from that table, and D and trimming were inferred from the DNA. Counted here are hundreds of thousands of clones, about 93% occurring once; the ten biggest clones make up 0.82%. CDR1 and CDR2 (germline): SGHDN, FVKESK. The CDR3 contains 15 residues. V lost 5 bases, J lost 2 bases, and 8 bases stayed unmatched. Sequences were obtained from peripheral blood. The rearrangement joins TRBV14 to TRBJ1-2; TRBD1 matches 7 bases. This receptor was taken from a man in his sixties with COVID-19, enrolled during active disease. The CDR3 region has the DNA TGTGCCAGCAGCTCCCACAGGGGCGTAAACTATGGCTACACCTTC. Protein sequence: CASSSHRGVNYGYTF.